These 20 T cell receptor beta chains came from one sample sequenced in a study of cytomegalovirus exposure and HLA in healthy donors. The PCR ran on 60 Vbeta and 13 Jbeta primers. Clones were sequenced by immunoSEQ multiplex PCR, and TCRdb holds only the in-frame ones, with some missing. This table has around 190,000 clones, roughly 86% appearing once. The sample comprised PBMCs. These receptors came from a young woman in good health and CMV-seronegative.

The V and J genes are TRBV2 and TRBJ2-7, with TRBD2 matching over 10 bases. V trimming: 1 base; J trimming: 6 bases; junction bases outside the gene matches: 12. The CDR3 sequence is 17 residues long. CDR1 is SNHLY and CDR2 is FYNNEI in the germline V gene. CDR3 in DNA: TGTGCCAGCAGTGAAGGGACTAGCGGCCCCCAAGTGGGCGAGCAGTACTTC. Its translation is CASSEGTSGPQVGEQYF.

In DNA form, the CDR3 reads TGTGCCAGCAGCGTAGACGGGGGATACGAGCAGTACTTC. It is translated as CASSVDGGYEQYF. The J gene is TRBJ2-5, the V gene TRBV9; TRBD2 is a possible D gene (6 bases). The tail of the sequence fits TRBJ2-7 better, so the J call may be wrong. This CDR3 region has 13 residues. Germline assignment: CDR1 SGDLS and CDR2 YYNGEE.

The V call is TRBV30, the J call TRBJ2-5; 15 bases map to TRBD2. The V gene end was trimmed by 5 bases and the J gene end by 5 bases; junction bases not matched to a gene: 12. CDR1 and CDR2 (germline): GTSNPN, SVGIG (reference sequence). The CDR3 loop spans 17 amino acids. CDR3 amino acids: CAWAALGLAGGGETQYF. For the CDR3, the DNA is TGTGCCTGGGCGGCTCTGGGACTAGCGGGAGGAGGGGAGACCCAGTACTTC.

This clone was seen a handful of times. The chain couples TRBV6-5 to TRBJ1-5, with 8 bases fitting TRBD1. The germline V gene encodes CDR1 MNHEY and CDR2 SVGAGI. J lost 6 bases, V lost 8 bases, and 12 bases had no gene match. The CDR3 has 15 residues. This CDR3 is CASATTGDSRQPQHF. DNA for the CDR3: TGTGCCAGCGCCACGACAGGGGATTCCCGTCAGCCCCAGCATTTT.

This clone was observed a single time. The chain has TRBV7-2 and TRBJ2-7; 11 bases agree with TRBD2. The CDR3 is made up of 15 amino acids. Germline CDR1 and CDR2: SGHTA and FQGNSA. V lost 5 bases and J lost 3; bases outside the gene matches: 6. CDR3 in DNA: TGTGCCAGCAGCCCGGGACTAGCGGCCGTCTACGAGCAGTACTTC. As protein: CASSPGLAAVYEQYF.

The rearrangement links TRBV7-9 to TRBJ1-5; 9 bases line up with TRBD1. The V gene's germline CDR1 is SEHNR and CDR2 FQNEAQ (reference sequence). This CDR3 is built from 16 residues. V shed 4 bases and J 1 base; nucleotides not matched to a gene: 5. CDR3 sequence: CASSSTGGESNQPQHF. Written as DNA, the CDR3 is TGTGCCAGCAGCTCCACAGGGGGCGAAAGCAATCAGCCCCAGCATTTT.

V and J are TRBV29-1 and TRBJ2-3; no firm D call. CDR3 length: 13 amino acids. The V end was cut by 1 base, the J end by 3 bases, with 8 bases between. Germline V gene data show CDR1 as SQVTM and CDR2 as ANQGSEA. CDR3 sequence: CSVEGRFTDTQYF. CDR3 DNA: TGCAGCGTTGAAGGCCGGTTTACAGATACGCAGTATTTT.

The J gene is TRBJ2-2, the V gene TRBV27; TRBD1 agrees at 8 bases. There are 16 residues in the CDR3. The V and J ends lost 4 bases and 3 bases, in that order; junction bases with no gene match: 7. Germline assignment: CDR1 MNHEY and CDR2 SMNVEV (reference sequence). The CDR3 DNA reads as TGTGCCAGCAGTTATATCAGGGGGCAGGACACCGGGGAGCTGTTTTTT. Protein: CASSYIRGQDTGELFF.

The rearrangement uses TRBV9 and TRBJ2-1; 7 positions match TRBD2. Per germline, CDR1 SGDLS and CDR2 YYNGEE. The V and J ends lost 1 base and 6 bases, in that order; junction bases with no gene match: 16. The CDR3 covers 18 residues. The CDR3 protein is CASSVRTRWGGEANEQFF. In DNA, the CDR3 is TGTGCCAGCAGCGTAAGAACAAGGTGGGGGGGGGAAGCCAATGAGCAGTTCTTC.

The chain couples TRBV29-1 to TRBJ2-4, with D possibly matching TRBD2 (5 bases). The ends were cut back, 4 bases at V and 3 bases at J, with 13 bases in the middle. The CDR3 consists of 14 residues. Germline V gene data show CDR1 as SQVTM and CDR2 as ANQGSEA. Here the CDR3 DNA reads TGCAGCGTTGCCCCCCACGGGGTCAAAAACATTCAGTACTTC. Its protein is CSVAPHGVKNIQYF. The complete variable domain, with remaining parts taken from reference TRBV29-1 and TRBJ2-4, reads SAVISQKPSRDICQRGTSLTIQCQVDSQVTMMFWYRQQPGQSLTLIATANQGSEATYESGFVIDKFPISRPNLTFSTLTVSNMSPEDSSIYLCSVAPHGVKNIQYFGAGTRLSVL.

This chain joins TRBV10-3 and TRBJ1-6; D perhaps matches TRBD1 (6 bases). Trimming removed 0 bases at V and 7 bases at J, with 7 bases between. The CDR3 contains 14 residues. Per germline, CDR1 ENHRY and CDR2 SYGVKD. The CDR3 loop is CAISESGGNSPLHF. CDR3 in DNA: TGTGCCATCAGTGAGTCAGGGGGAAATTCACCCCTCCACTTT.

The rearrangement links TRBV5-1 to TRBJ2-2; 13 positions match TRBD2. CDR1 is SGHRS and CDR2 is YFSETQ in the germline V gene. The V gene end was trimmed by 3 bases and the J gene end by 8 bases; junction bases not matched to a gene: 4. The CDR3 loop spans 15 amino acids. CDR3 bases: TGCGCCAGCAGCTACGGACTAGCGGGAGTTGGGGAGCTGTTTTTT. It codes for CASSYGLAGVGELFF.

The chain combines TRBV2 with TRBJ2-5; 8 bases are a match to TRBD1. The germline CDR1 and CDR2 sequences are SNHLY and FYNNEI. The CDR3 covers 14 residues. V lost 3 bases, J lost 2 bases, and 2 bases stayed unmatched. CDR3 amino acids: CASSEDRAQETQYF. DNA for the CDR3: TGTGCCAGCAGTGAGGACAGGGCGCAAGAGACCCAGTACTTC.

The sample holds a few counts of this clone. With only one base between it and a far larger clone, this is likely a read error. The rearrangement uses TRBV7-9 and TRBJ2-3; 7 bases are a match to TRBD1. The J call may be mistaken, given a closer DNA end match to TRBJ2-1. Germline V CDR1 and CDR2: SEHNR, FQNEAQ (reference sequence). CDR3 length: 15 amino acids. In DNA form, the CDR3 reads TGCGCCAGCAGCCAGGGGACAGTGGCCGGGGATGAGCAGTTCTTC. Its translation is CASSQGTVAGDEQFF.

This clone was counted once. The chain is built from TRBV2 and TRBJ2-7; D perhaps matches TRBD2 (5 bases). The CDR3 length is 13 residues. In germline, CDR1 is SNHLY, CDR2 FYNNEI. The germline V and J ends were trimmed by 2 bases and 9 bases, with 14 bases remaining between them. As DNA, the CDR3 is TGTGCCAGCAGTGAAATGGGATCCAGCGGGCAGTACTTC. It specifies CASSEMGSSGQYF.

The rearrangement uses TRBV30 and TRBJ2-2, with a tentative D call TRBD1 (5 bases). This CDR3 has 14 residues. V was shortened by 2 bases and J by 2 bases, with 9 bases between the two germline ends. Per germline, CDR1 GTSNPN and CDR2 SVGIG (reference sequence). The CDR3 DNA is TGTGCCTGGAGTCGCAGGGTAAACACCGGGGAGCTGTTTTTT. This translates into CAWSRRVNTGELFF.

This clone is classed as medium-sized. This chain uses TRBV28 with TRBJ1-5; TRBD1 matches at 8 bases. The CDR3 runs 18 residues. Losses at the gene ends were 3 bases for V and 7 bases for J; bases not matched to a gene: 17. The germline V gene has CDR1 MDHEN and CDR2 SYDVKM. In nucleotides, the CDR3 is TGTGCCAGCAGTTTTTCGATGGGGGAGGACAGGGCGGGACAGCCCCAGCATTTT. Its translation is CASSFSMGEDRAGQPQHF.

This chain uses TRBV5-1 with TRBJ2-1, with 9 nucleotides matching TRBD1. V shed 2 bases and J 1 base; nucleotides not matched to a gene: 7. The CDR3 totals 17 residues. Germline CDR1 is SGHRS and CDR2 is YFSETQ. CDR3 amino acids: CASSLDRGSGSYNEQFF. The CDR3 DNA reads TGCGCCAGCAGCTTAGACAGGGGGTCAGGGTCCTACAATGAGCAGTTCTTC.

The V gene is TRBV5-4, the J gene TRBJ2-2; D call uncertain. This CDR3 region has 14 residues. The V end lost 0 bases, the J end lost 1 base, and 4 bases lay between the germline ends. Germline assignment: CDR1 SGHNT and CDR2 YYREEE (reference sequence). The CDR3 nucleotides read TGTGCCAGCAGCTTGGTAGAGAACACCGGGGAGCTGTTTTTT. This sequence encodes CASSLVENTGELFF.

CDR3 in amino acids: CASIEGRGSPLHF. The CDR3 nucleotides are TGTGCCAGCATTGAGGGTCGAGGTTCACCCCTCCACTTT. The V and J genes are TRBV6-1 and TRBJ1-6; D call uncertain. The CDR3 contains 13 residues. Germline V gene lookup returns CDR1 MNHNS and CDR2 SASEGT. Trimming left V 7 bases short and J 9 bases short, with 13 bases between.